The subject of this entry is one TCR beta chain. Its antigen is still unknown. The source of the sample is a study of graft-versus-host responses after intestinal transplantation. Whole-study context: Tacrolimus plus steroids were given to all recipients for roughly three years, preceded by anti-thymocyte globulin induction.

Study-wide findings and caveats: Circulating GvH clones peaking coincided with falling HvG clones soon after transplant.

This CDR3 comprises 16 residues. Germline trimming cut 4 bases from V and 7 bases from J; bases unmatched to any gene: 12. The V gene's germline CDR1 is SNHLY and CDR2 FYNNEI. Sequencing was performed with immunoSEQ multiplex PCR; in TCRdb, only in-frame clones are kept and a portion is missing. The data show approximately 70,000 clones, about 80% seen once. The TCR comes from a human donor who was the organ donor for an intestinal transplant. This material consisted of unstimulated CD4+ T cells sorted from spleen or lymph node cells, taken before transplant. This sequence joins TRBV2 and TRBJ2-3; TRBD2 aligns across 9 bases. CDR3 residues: CASSGVRAGGPHTQYF. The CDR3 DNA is TGTGCCAGCAGTGGTGTACGGGCGGGGGGGCCCCATACGCAGTATTTT.